The clone carrying this T cell receptor beta chain is a singleton in its sample. As yet, its antigen is unknown. This sample was included in a study of shared clonotypes between healthy human individuals. Study-level background: Donors had three CD4 naive, three CD4 memory, two CD8 naive and one CD8 memory plate apiece.

Donation came from healthy HIV-negative adults that had no recent acute infections or vaccinations. V lost 5 bases and J 1 base, leaving 11 bases between the germline ends. This CDR3 has 14 amino acids. Germline loops: CDR1 MNHEY, CDR2 SMNVEV (reference sequence). Whole-study results and caveats: Rarefaction gave evidence that sorted-subset sequencing remained incomplete despite large depth. Non-shared clonotypes showed lower generation probabilities than clonotypes common to all four donors.

Profiling relied on immunoSEQ multiplex PCR, and the TCRdb table lists in-frame clones only, not all of them. The sample includes fewer than 3 million clones, under 95% of them seen just once. Source material: naive CD4+ T cells from PBMCs. Specified subset: CD45RA+ positively selected. V usage is TRBV27 and J usage is TRBJ1-1; weak D call: TRBD1 (5 bases). The receptor comes from a man aged 18 to 30 in good health. Some clones in this sample may be carry-over from other donors' samples. CDR3 residues: CASSVDMRNTEAFF. CDR3 coding DNA: TGTGCCAGCAGTGTGGACATGAGGAACACTGAAGCTTTCTTT.